The 12 T cell receptor beta chains below come from one sample, sequenced in a study of T-cell reconstitution after alpha-beta-depleted transplantation in children listed by TCRdb under 2016. What the time point label conveys for this sample: day 60 (about 2 months) after transplantation. The treatment or condition label corresponds to: allogeneic hematopoietic cell transplantation with graft depleted of TCRalphabeta T cells and CD19 B cells. Receptors were amplified or captured by PCR. TCRdb shows the sequencer as Illumina HiSeq 2500. Molecular barcoding was employed in the preparation of TCR libraries, with unique molecular identifiers being used to normalize TCRbeta repertoire quantification. TCRdb reran the public reads through fastp at Q25 and MiXCR, keeping productive beta chains. A single entry per CDR3 protein holds the most common genes and DNA from its merged rows. The sample table holds about 8,700 distinct CDR3 sequences, of which around 14% were seen once. Clones ranked in the top ten supply 50% to 60% of the sample.

The sample in question was PBMCs, mostly from graft donor cells, obtained 60 days after TCRalphabeta/CD19-depleted stem cell transplant. The receptors originated from a male patient under 18 who had a stem cell transplant for acute lymphoblastic leukemia, so the T cells may come from the graft donor.

The V gene is TRBV5-6, the J gene TRBJ2-1; 10 bases match TRBD2. V trimming: 4 bases; J trimming: 5 bases; junction bases outside the gene matches: 12. This CDR3 region has 17 residues. The germline V gene has CDR1 SGHDT and CDR2 YYEEEE. The CDR3 spells CASSRGYSGGLDNEQFF. DNA of the CDR3: TGTGCCAGCAGCCGGGGATATAGCGGGGGGCTCGACAATGAGCAGTTCTTC.

Many counts were recorded for this clonotype. The rearrangement uses TRBV6-5 and TRBJ1-2; 9 bases are a match to TRBD1. Germline trimming cut 6 bases from V and 7 bases from J; bases unmatched to any gene: 9. Germline V lookup: CDR1 MNHEY, CDR2 SVGAGI. The CDR3 sequence is 14 residues long. The CDR3 sequence: CASRGWGTGFGYTF. CDR3 nucleotide sequence: TGTGCCAGCAGGGGGTGGGGGACAGGGTTTGGCTACACCTTC.

V is TRBV3-1 and J is TRBJ2-3, with TRBD2 identical over 11 bases. Germline CDR1 LGHDT, CDR2 YNNKEL (reference sequence). This CDR3 region has 17 residues. J was trimmed by 5 bases and V by 11 bases; bases with no gene match: 18. The CDR3: CASCHYSGGAQVDTQYF. The CDR3, as DNA: TGTGCCTCCTGCCACTATAGCGGGGGGGCTCAAGTAGATACGCAGTATTTT.

This clonotype came up many times. The chain employs TRBV5-5 and TRBJ1-6; D ambiguous. The CDR3 sequence is 14 residues long. V was shortened by 2 bases and J by 4 bases, with 7 bases between the two germline ends. The germline V gene has CDR1 SGHKS and CDR2 YYEKEE (reference sequence). The CDR3 nucleotides read TGTGCCAGCAGCTTCGGCAGTTATAATTCACCCCTCCACTTT. Protein: CASSFGSYNSPLHF.

This clonotype was seen many times. The chain carries TRBV7-9 and TRBJ1-6; TRBD1 aligns across 12 bases. CDR3 length: 18 amino acids. Trimming took 5 bases from V and 10 from J; bases not matched to a gene: 15. Germline-derived CDR1 and CDR2 are SEHNR and FQNEAQ (reference sequence). The CDR3 nucleotides read TGTGCCAGCAGCCCCGAATACCTGGGACAGGGGGCGCGGTCACCCCTCCACTTT. The encoded protein is CASSPEYLGQGARSPLHF.

In this sample, this clonotype turned up many times. The V gene is TRBV18, the J gene TRBJ2-5, with D tentatively TRBD1 (5 bases). Trimming shortened V by 2 bases and J by 5 bases, and 21 bases separated the two germline ends. This CDR3 region has 17 residues. The V gene's germline CDR1 is KGHSH and CDR2 LQKENI. The CDR3: CASSPRIQGASGETQYF. DNA of the CDR3: TGTGCCAGCTCACCAAGGATCCAGGGCGCCAGTGGGGAGACCCAGTACTTC.

This clonotype has ten or more counts. V gene TRBV7-2 combines with J gene TRBJ2-7; 7 bases fit TRBD2. J gave up 4 bases and V 4 bases, and 10 bases lay outside the gene matches. This CDR3 region has 15 residues. Germline CDR1 and CDR2: SGHTA and FQGNSA. The DNA for the CDR3 is TGTGCCAGCAGCTCCTCGGGGCGGGAGTCTTACGAGCAGTACTTC. Amino acid sequence: CASSSSGRESYEQYF.

This clonotype has ten or more counts. The V and J genes are TRBV4-2 and TRBJ2-1; D gene uncertain. V lost 0 bases, J lost 10 bases, and 19 bases lay in between. Germline V gene data show CDR1 as LGHNA and CDR2 as YNFKEQ. This CDR3 is 16 amino acids long. In DNA, the CDR3 is TGTGCCAGCAGCCAAGAAGGCAGAAGCAGGAGAACCGAGCAGTTCTTC. Its protein product is CASSQEGRSRRTEQFF.

This clonotype has a count of ten or more. A read error may account for a junction end that differs from germline. The chain combines TRBV9 with TRBJ1-1, with 8 bases aligning to TRBD1. CDR3 length: 13 residues. CDR1 SGDLS and CDR2 YYNGEE come from the germline V gene. DNA of the CDR3: TGTGCCAGCACCCGCAGGGGGCACACTGAATCTTTCTTT. Translating it yields CASTRRGHTESFF.

This clonotype rates as medium-sized. The CDR3 reads CASSLVAETQYF. The DNA for the CDR3 is TGTGCCAGCAGCTTGGTTGCCGAGACCCAGTACTTC. The chain combines TRBV7-9 with TRBJ2-5, with no clear D. Trimming took off 3 bases at V and 5 bases at J, with 7 bases between the two ends. The CDR3 spans 12 residues. The V gene's germline CDR1 is SEHNR and CDR2 FQNEAQ (reference sequence).

There are many counts of this clonotype. Here the CDR3 DNA reads TGCAGTGCTACTAGAACGGAGACCCAGTACTTC. This codes for CSATRTETQYF. The chain recombines TRBV20-1 with TRBJ2-5, with unresolved D. The germline gives CDR1 DFQATT, CDR2 SNEGSKA (reference sequence). CDR3 length: 11 residues. The ends were cut back, 4 bases at V and 5 bases at J, with 8 bases in the middle.

This clonotype was recorded at least ten times. This sequence joins TRBV7-9 and TRBJ1-1, with 8 bases matching TRBD1. V lost 3 bases and J lost 8; bases outside the gene matches: 5. The CDR3 has 13 residues. Germline CDR1 and CDR2: SEHNR and FQNEAQ (reference sequence). The CDR3 DNA follows: TGTGCCAGCAGCTTTGGGACAGGCAGCGAAGCTTTCTTT. It yields the protein CASSFGTGSEAFF.